The clone carrying this T cell receptor beta chain was recorded a few times. The V and J ends lost 6 bases and 2 bases respectively, with 19 bases between them. CDR1 and CDR2 (germline): SGHRS, YFSETQ. This CDR3 has 16 amino acids. TCRdb fed the RT-PCR reads into MiXCR, producing one record per CDR3 protein. The repertoire holds about 680,000 distinct CDR3 sequences, 12% to 15% seen once, with roughly 4% in the top ten. Input material: memory CD4+ T cells from blood. The J gene is TRBJ2-3, the V gene TRBV5-1; D tentatively reads TRBD1 or TRBD2 (6 bases each). This clonotype was obtained from a female donor in good health, serving as a healthy control. In nucleotides, the CDR3 is TGCGCCAGCACCGGAAAGGGGGGCCAGCACACAGATACGCAGTATTTT. Residues: CASTGKGGQHTDTQYF.